The T cell receptor beta chain described here comes from a study of cytotoxic CD8 clonotypes in ibrutinib-treated CLL. The trim removed 3 bases at V and 1 base at J, leaving 8 bases unmatched. Germline values: CDR1 GTSNPN, CDR2 SVGIG (reference sequence). The CDR3 spans 15 residues. Target depth was 1 in 200,000 to 1 in 1 million T cells, about 10x per clonotype. TCRdb keeps only in-frame clones here, not all; method: immunoSEQ multiplex PCR. The sample includes roughly 36,000 clones, around 70% of them seen just once. This clone was detected only once. Cryopreserved PBMCs yielded about 2 micrograms of genomic DNA for TCR beta libraries.

This TCR was recovered from a human donor with chronic lymphocytic leukemia. J is TRBJ2-7 and V is TRBV30; 8 bases line up with TRBD2. Sequenced material: PBMCs, taken before ibrutinib treatment. CDR3 in amino acids: CAWRRGGTGSYEQYF. CDR3 sequence (DNA): TGTGCCTGGAGACGGGGGGGCACAGGATCCTACGAGCAGTACTTC.